These 23 T cell receptor beta chains came from one sample sequenced in a study of T cell repertoires in cytomegalovirus infection. No antigen has been assigned to these receptors. MiXCR, run by TCRdb on the reads, gives a single entry per CDR3 protein. The profile shows approximately 110,000 distinct CDR3 sequences, around 45% of them singletons. The sequenced sample was CD8+ T cells from cultured PBMCs, obtained from culture after CMV antigen stimulation. The receptors originated from a human donor in good health (CMV status not recorded). Some clones in this sample may be carry-over from other donors' samples.

This clonotype showed up just a few times. V usage is TRBV7-2 and J usage is TRBJ2-7, with 9 bases aligning to TRBD1. V trimming: 4 bases; J trimming: 1 base; junction bases outside the gene matches: 5. The CDR3 runs to 15 residues. Germline CDR1 is SGHTA and CDR2 is FQGNSA. CDR3 DNA: TGTGCCAGCAGCTCCTGGACAGGGGATTCCTACGAGCAGTACTTC. This encodes CASSSWTGDSYEQYF.

This clonotype appeared a few times. This sequence joins TRBV7-6 and TRBJ2-7; possibly TRBD1 or TRBD2 for D (6 bases each). Trimming removed 1 base from V and 3 bases from J, with 13 bases in between. The CDR3 covers 15 residues. Per the germline V gene, CDR1 is SGHVS and CDR2 is FNYEAQ. The CDR3 bases are TGTGCCAGCAGCTTAGACAGGGAGGTTTTCTACGAGCAGTACTTC. Translated: CASSLDREVFYEQYF.

This clonotype has only one observation. The chain employs TRBV27 and TRBJ1-2, with D unresolved. V dropped 0 bases and J dropped 7 bases, with 9 bases sitting between them. CDR1 and CDR2 from the germline V gene are MNHEY and SMNVEV (reference sequence). The CDR3 contains 13 residues. This CDR3 reads CASSLSEGFGYTF. The CDR3 DNA reads TGTGCCAGCAGTTTATCGGAGGGATTTGGCTACACCTTC.

This clonotype was observed many times. The rearrangement links TRBV5-4 to TRBJ2-3; no clear D. The CDR3 consists of 12 residues. Trimming took off 2 bases at V and 4 bases at J, with 5 bases between the two ends. Germline loops: CDR1 SGHNT, CDR2 YYREEE (reference sequence). In nucleotides, the CDR3 is TGTGCCAGCAGCTTCGGAGCAGATACGCAGTATTTT. The encoded protein is CASSFGADTQYF.

This chain joins TRBV7-9 and TRBJ1-1; tentatively, D is TRBD1 (5 bases). This CDR3 is built from 15 residues. V gave up 1 base and J gave up 0 bases, with 9 bases separating them. The germline V gene has CDR1 SEHNR and CDR2 FQNEAQ (reference sequence). CDR3 sequence (DNA): TGTGCCAGCAGCTTAGATGAGGACATGAACACTGAAGCTTTCTTT. It encodes CASSLDEDMNTEAFF.

The chain uses TRBV7-3 and TRBJ2-1; D call uncertain. Germline values: CDR1 SGHTA, CDR2 FQGTGA. The length of the CDR3 is 16 residues. The ends were cut back, 2 bases at V and 0 bases at J, with 11 bases in the middle. This CDR3 reads CASSLQFRLSYNEQFF. CDR3 coding DNA: TGTGCCAGCAGCTTACAGTTCAGGCTCTCCTACAATGAGCAGTTCTTC.

This clonotype occurred once. CDR3 region: CASSSWDRGGTEAFF. The CDR3 region has the DNA TGTGCCAGCAGCTCTTGGGACAGGGGGGGCACTGAAGCTTTCTTT. The chain is built from TRBV11-3 and TRBJ1-1, with 11 positions matching TRBD1. Germline V gene lookup returns CDR1 SGHNT and CDR2 YENEEA. CDR3 length: 15 residues. V gave up 4 bases and J gave up 4 bases; unmatched junction bases: 5.

The rearrangement links TRBV4-1 to TRBJ2-1; TRBD2 is a possible D gene (5 bases). Germline V gene lookup returns CDR1 MGHRA and CDR2 YSYEKL. Trimming took off 1 base at V and 0 bases at J, with 7 bases between the two ends. The CDR3 runs to 15 residues. CDR3 loop: CASSQVGSSYNEQFF. Written as DNA, the CDR3 is TGCGCCAGCAGCCAAGTTGGGAGCTCCTACAATGAGCAGTTCTTC.

Many counts were recorded for this clonotype. This chain joins TRBV7-2 and TRBJ1-5; 8 nucleotides line up with TRBD1. This CDR3 comprises 14 residues. V lost 5 bases to trimming and J lost 4 bases; unmatched junction nucleotides: 4. CDR1 SGHTA and CDR2 FQGNSA come from the germline V gene. The chain's CDR3 is CASSPWTGNQPQHF. In DNA, the CDR3 is TGTGCCAGCAGCCCATGGACAGGGAATCAGCCCCAGCATTTT.

This clonotype has more than one count but fewer than ten. The rearrangement links TRBV6-5 to TRBJ2-2; 7 nucleotides match TRBD1. V lost 5 bases and J lost 6; bases outside the gene matches: 9. This CDR3 is built from 15 residues. Germline CDR1 and CDR2: MNHEY and SVGAGI. The CDR3 here is CASSTIGQVSGELFF. CDR3 coding DNA: TGTGCCAGCAGTACCATTGGACAGGTCTCCGGGGAGCTGTTTTTT.

This clonotype came up a few times. The rearrangement uses TRBV28 and TRBJ1-1, with D perhaps TRBD1 (5 bases). The V end lost 2 bases, the J end lost 4 bases, and 14 bases lay between the germline ends. Germline CDR1 MDHEN, CDR2 SYDVKM. This CDR3 region has 15 residues. The CDR3 is CASSLPAQGSTEAFF. In nucleotides, the CDR3 is TGTGCCAGCAGTTTACCCGCCCAGGGAAGCACTGAAGCTTTCTTT. Full variable domain (remainder filled in from reference TRBV28 and TRBJ1-1): DVKVTQSSRYLVKRTGEKVFLECVQDMDHENMFWYRQDPGLGLRLIYFSYDVKMKEKGDIPEGYSVSREKKERFSLILESASTNQTSMYLCASSLPAQGSTEAFFGQGTRLTVV.

This chain joins TRBV6-6 and TRBJ2-5, with D perhaps matching TRBD1 (6 bases). The germline V gene encodes CDR1 MNHNY and CDR2 SVGAGI (reference sequence). With 7 bases removed from V and 3 bases from J, the gap between germline ends came to 15 bases. CDR3 size: 14 residues. CDR3 sequence (DNA): TGTGCCAGCAAACAGGGACGAGCGGAAGAGACCCAGTACTTC. This codes for CASKQGRAEETQYF.

This clonotype was detected many times. CDR3 amino acids: CASSPWSHEGGQGYTF. The CDR3 region has the DNA TGTGCCAGCAGTCCATGGTCCCATGAGGGGGGACAAGGCTACACCTTC. The V gene is TRBV12-3 or TRBV12-4, the J gene TRBJ1-2, with a weak D call TRBD1 (6 bases). The germline V and J ends were trimmed by 5 bases and 8 bases, with 24 bases remaining between them. CDR3 length: 16 residues.

This clonotype showed up many times. This chain links TRBV7-9 with TRBJ2-7, with D perhaps being TRBD1 or TRBD2 (5 bases each). V lost 3 bases, J lost 4 bases, and 19 bases lay in between. The CDR3 is made up of 16 amino acids. Germline V gives CDR1 SEHNR, CDR2 FQNEAQ (reference sequence). The CDR3 sequence is CASSFGTGPRAYEQYF. CDR3 in DNA: TGTGCCAGCAGCTTTGGGACCGGGCCCAGGGCGTACGAGCAGTACTTC. Complete variable domain (other parts from reference TRBV7-9 and TRBJ2-7): DTGVSQNPRHKITKRGQNVTFRCDPISEHNRLYWYRQTLGQGPEFLTYFQNEAQLEKSRLLSDRFSAERPKGSFSTLEIQRTEQGDSAMYLCASSFGTGPRAYEQYFGPGTRLTVT.

This clonotype was detected a few times. V usage is TRBV6-6 and J usage is TRBJ2-2; D gene ambiguous. The CDR3 totals 16 residues. V was pared by 6 bases and J by 0 bases, with 14 bases between. Germline V gene lookup returns CDR1 MNHNY and CDR2 SVGAGI (reference sequence). This CDR3 reads CASRKAGPSNTGELFF. The CDR3 DNA reads TGTGCCAGCAGAAAGGCCGGACCCTCGAACACCGGGGAGCTGTTTTTT.

This clonotype showed up many times. The chain is built from TRBV7-2 and TRBJ1-3; 9 nucleotides agree with TRBD1. The CDR3 contains 15 residues. The germline CDR1 and CDR2 sequences are SGHTA and FQGNSA. J was trimmed by 2 bases and V by 5 bases; bases with no gene match: 4. Here the CDR3 DNA reads TGTGCCAGCAGCATGGACAGGGGTCCTGGAAACACCATATATTTT. Translation: CASSMDRGPGNTIYF.

The rearrangement uses TRBV27 and TRBJ2-7; D gene unclear. V dropped 2 bases and J dropped 7 bases, with 12 bases sitting between them. The germline CDR1 and CDR2 sequences are MNHEY and SMNVEV (reference sequence). This CDR3 comprises 13 residues. CDR3 residues: CASSLVDSEEQYF. The CDR3, as DNA: TGTGCCAGCAGTTTAGTAGACTCAGAAGAGCAGTACTTC.

The chain recombines TRBV7-1 with TRBJ2-2; 7 positions match TRBD1. TRBV7-1 is designated an ORF whose function remains uncertain. The length of the CDR3 is 14 residues. J gave up 6 bases and V 3 bases, and 4 bases lay outside the gene matches. Written as DNA, the CDR3 is TGTGCCAGCAGCTCTCCGACAGGGTCCGGGGAGCTGTTTTTT. Protein product: CASSSPTGSGELFF.

As regards this clonotype: Its ends do not fully match the called genes, so a read error is possible. This sequence joins TRBV7-2 and TRBJ1-6; maybe TRBD1 (6 bases). The CDR3 contains 15 residues. CDR1 and CDR2 (germline): SGHTA, FQGNSA. CDR3 in DNA: TGTGCCAGCAGCTTATATCAGGGGTCGGGATCACCCCCCCACTTT. As protein: CASSLYQGSGSPPHF.

This clonotype showed up many times. The V gene is TRBV28, the J gene TRBJ2-1, with D possibly being TRBD2 (5 bases). The CDR3 is 14 amino acids. Germline V gene lookup returns CDR1 MDHEN and CDR2 SYDVKM. Trimming stripped 4 bases from V and 8 bases from J, with 15 bases between. DNA of the CDR3: TGTGCCAGCAGTTCGCCGGGATCTGGCGATGAGCAGTTCTTC. Translating it yields CASSSPGSGDEQFF.

The V and J genes are TRBV9 and TRBJ1-1; D is unresolved. V lost 4 bases, J lost 3 bases, and 16 bases lay in between. Germline V gives CDR1 SGDLS, CDR2 YYNGEE. The CDR3 contains 15 residues. CDR3 region: CASSPTGASDTEAFF. CDR3 bases: TGTGCCAGCAGCCCAACGGGCGCGAGTGACACTGAAGCTTTCTTT.

The chain has TRBV12-3 or TRBV12-4 and TRBJ1-1, with D uncertain. V shed 5 bases and J shed 3 bases, with 13 bases lying between them. The CDR3 totals 14 residues. The CDR3 is CASSPSSTDTEAFF. As DNA, the CDR3 is TGTGCCAGCAGTCCCTCCTCAACCGACACTGAAGCTTTCTTT.

In the case of this clonotype: The junction differs from germline at one of its ends, possibly a read error. The chain carries TRBV6-8 and TRBJ2-1, with 11 bases identical to TRBD1. This CDR3 is 16 amino acids long. The germline gives CDR1 MNHGY, CDR2 SAAAGT. The CDR3 coding sequence is TGTGCCGGCAGAAGAAGTGGGACAGGGGGGCGGGGTGAGCAGTTCTTC. Residues: CAGRRSGTGGRGEQFF.